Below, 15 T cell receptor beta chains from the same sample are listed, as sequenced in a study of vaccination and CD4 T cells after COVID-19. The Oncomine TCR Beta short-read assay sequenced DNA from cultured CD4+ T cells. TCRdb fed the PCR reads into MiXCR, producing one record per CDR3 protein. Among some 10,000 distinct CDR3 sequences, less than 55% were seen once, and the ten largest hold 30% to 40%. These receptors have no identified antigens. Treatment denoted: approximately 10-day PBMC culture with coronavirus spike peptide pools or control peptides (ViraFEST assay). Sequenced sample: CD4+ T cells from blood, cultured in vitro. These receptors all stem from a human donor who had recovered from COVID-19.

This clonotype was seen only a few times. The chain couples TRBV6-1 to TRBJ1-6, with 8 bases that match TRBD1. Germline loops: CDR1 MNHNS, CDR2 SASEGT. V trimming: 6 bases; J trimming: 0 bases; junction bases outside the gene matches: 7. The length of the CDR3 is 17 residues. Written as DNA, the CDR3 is TGTGCCAGCAGGCAGGGGGCCCTGAGCTCCTATAATTCACCCCTCCACTTT. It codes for CASRQGALSSYNSPLHF.

The CDR3 bases are TGTGCCAGCAGCCGCCGGACGTCGCAAGAGACCCAGTACTTC. Translated, it gives CASSRRTSQETQYF. The chain couples TRBV11-2 to TRBJ2-5; D not resolved. CDR1 is SGHAT and CDR2 is FQNNGV in the germline V gene. CDR3 length equals 14 residues. V dropped 5 bases and J dropped 2 bases, with 12 bases sitting between them.

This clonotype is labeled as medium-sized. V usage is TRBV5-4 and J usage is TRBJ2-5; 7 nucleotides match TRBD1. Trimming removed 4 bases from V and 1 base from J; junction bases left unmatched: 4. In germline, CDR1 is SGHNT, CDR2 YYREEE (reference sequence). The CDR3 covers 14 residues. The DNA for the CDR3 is TGTGCCAGCAGCCCGGGACAGCTCCAAGAGACCCAGTACTTC. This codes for CASSPGQLQETQYF.

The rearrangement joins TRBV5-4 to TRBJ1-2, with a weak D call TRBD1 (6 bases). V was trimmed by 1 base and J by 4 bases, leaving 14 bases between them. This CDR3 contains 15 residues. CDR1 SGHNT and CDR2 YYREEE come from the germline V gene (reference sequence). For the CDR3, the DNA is TGTGCCAGCAGCTTGCTAGGGGGTGGGAGCTATGGCTACACCTTC. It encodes CASSLLGGGSYGYTF. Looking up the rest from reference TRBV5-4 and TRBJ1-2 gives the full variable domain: ETGVTQSPTHLIKTRGQQVTLRCSSQSGHNTVSWYQQALGQGPQFIFQYYREEENGRGNFPPRFSGLQFPNYSSELNVNALELDDSALYLCASSLLGGGSYGYTFGSGTRLTVV.

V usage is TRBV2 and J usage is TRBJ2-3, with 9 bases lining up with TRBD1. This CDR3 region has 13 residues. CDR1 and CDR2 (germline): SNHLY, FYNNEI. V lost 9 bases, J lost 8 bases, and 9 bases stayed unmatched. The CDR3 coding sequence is TGTGCCAGTGGGGACAGGGCGGCGGGTACGCAGTATTTT. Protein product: CASGDRAAGTQYF.

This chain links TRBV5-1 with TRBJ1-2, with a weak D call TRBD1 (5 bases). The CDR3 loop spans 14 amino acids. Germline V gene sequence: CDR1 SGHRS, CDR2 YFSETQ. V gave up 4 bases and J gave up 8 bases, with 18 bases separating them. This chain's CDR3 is CASSPPQGFYGYTF. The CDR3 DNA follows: TGCGCCAGCAGCCCCCCTCAGGGTTTCTACGGCTACACCTTC.

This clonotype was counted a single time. The CDR3 nucleotides are TGCGCCAGCAGGGGGGCAGGGAACGAGCAGTACTTC. Translated, it gives CASRGAGNEQYF. The V gene is TRBV5-1, the J gene TRBJ2-7; TRBD1 is a possible D gene (6 bases). V lost 5 bases and J lost 5, with 11 bases in between. CDR1 is SGHRS, CDR2 YFSETQ, per germline. This CDR3 is built from 12 residues.

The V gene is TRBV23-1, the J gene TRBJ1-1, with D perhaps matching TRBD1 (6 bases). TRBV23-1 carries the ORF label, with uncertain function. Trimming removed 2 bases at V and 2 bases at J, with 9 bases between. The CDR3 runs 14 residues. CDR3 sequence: CASSQHRENTEAFF. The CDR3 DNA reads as TGCGCCAGCAGTCAACACAGGGAAAACACTGAAGCTTTCTTT.

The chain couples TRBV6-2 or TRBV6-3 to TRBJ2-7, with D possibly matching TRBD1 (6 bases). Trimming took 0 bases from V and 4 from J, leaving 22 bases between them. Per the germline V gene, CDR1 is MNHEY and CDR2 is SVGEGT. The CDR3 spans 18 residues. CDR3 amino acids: CASSYSNIVTGSRYEQYF. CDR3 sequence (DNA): TGTGCCAGCAGTTACTCGAACATCGTTACAGGGAGTCGGTACGAGCAGTACTTC.

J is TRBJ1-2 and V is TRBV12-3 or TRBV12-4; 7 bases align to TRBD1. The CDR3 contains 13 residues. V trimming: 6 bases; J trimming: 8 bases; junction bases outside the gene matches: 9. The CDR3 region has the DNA TGTGCCAGCAGGGCTGGGACAGTGCGGGGCTACACCTTC. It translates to CASRAGTVRGYTF.

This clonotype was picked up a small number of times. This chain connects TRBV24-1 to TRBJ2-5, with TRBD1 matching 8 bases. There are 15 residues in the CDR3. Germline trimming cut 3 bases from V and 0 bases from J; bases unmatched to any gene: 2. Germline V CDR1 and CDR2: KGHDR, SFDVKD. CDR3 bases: TGTGCCACCAGTGATGCGGACAGGGACCAAGAGACCCAGTACTTC. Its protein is CATSDADRDQETQYF.

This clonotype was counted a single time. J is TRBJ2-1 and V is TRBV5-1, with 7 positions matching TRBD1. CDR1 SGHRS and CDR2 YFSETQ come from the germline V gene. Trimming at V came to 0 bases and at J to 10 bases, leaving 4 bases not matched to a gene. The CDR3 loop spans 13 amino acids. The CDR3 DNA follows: TGCGCCAGCAGCTTGGAGGGGGCCGGAGAGCAGTTCTTC. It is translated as CASSLEGAGEQFF.

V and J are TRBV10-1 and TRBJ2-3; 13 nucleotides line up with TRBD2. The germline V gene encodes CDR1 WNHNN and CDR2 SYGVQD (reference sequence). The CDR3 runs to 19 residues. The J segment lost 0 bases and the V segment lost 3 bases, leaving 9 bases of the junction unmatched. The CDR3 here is CASSDSRLAGGGSTDTQYF. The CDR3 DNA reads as TGCGCCAGCAGTGATTCGCGACTAGCGGGGGGTGGTAGCACAGATACGCAGTATTTT.

This CDR3 is CASSYSGTTNYGYTF. CDR3 bases: TGTGCCAGCAGTTACTCTGGGACTACTAACTATGGCTACACCTTC. This chain uses TRBV6-2 or TRBV6-3 with TRBJ1-2; tentatively, D is TRBD1 (5 bases). Germline V CDR1 and CDR2: MNHEY, SVGEGT. The CDR3 loop spans 15 amino acids. V shed 0 bases and J shed 0 bases, with 8 bases lying between them.

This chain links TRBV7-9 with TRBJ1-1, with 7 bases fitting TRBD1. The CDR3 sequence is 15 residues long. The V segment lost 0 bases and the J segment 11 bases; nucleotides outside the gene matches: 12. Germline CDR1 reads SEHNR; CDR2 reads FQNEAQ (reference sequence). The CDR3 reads CASSLALAGQAGAFF. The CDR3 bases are TGTGCCAGCAGCTTAGCCCTCGCTGGACAGGCTGGGGCTTTCTTT.